This T cell receptor (beta chain) stems from a study of blood T cell repertoires in COVID-19. As for the study in general: Some COVID-19 samples were acute and others convalescent; all came from the United States, Italy and Spain. PBMCs, B-cell-depleted T cells, or T cells were the source of the cDNA or gDNA that made up the material.

In the source study's methods: Estimated nucleated cell counts came from reference gene primer amplification. TCRdb's table, derived via immunoSEQ multiplex PCR, lists solely in-frame clones and lacks some. V, J and clone size are those of that table, while D and trimming were read from the DNA. The repertoire holds approximately 120,000 clones, with approximately 87% as singletons. Germline CDR1 and CDR2: LGHDT and YNNKEL (reference sequence). The CDR3 totals 9 residues. This chain uses TRBV3-1 (or the pseudogene TRBV3-2) with TRBJ1-2; D is unresolved. Sequenced material: peripheral blood. The TCR originated in an older woman with acute or convalescent COVID-19. The CDR3 loop is CAEAHGYTF. As DNA, the CDR3 is TGTGCTGAGGCACATGGCTACACCTTC.